In its sample, the clone carrying this TCR beta chain was seen many times. Its antigen is not identified. TCRdb redid the calling of the RT-PCR reads with MiXCR, one entry per CDR3 protein. The sample shows 400,000 to 550,000 distinct CDR3 sequences, roughly 25% of them seen only once. The data were taken from a study of response to subunit inactivated influenza vaccine. General study findings and limits: Only a handful of new T cells, the authors suggested, are recruited with each seasonal influenza vaccination.

This CDR3 comprises 14 residues. CDR1 SEHNR and CDR2 FQNEAQ come from the germline V gene (reference sequence). V lost 5 bases and J lost 5; bases outside the gene matches: 7. The source was CD4+ T cells sorted from PBMCs, collected more than 4 days after vaccination. This TCR derives from a man aged 50 to 60 who received an inactivated influenza vaccine. J is TRBJ2-5 and V is TRBV7-9; 8 bases align to TRBD1. The CDR3 DNA reads TGTGCCAGCAGCACATCAGGGGGCCCTGAGACCCAGTACTTC. It is translated as CASSTSGGPETQYF. The variable domain in full, with the rest retrieved from reference TRBV7-9 and TRBJ2-5, is DTGVSQNPRHKITKRGQNVTFRCDPISEHNRLYWYRQTLGQGPEFLTYFQNEAQLEKSRLLSDRFSAERPKGSFSTLEIQRTEQGDSAMYLCASSTSGGPETQYFGPGTRLLVL.